The rows below give T cell receptor beta chains drawn from one sample of a study of control samples from healthy donors and cancer patients. TCRdb keeps only in-frame clones here, not all; method: immunoSEQ multiplex PCR. The data contain about 150,000 clones, 89% of them singletons. Sample: blood. These receptors came from a man aged 25-45 years in good health. Both conserved end residues are part of each CDR3. The D gene is left open where the match is weak. Some rows have no size entry. The others give once, few or many, or a class for an expanded clone.

v_call	j_call	clone_size	d_call	cdr3_aa	cdr3_nt
TRBV7-6	TRBJ2-3	-	TRBD2	CASSLAAGTSGYAADTQYF	TGTGCCAGCAGCTTAGCTGCCGGGACTAGCGGGTATGCTGCAGATACGCAGTATTTT
TRBV18	TRBJ1-3	-	-	CASSPDASGNTIYF	TGTGCCAGCTCACCAGACGCGTCTGGAAACACCATATATTTT
TRBV25-1	TRBJ2-2	-	TRBD2	CASSKIAGGPGELFF	TGTGCCAGCAGTAAAATAGCGGGGGGGCCCGGGGAGCTGTTTTTT
TRBV9	TRBJ2-1	-	TRBD1	CASSAGTGVRNEQFF	TGTGCCAGCAGCGCAGGGACAGGGGTAAGGAATGAGCAGTTCTTC
TRBV12-5	TRBJ2-7	-	-	CASGLGTYEQYF	TGTGCTAGTGGTCTTGGAACCTACGAGCAGTACTTC
TRBV2	TRBJ2-7	once	-	CASRDDRDYEQYF	TGTGCCAGCAGGGATGACAGAGACTACGAGCAGTACTTC
TRBV5-4	TRBJ1-1	-	TRBD1	CASRDRDRGGTEAFF	TGTGCCAGCAGGGACCGGGACAGGGGAGGAACTGAAGCTTTCTTT
TRBV6-5	TRBJ1-3	-	-	CASSQRRVSGNTIYF	TGTGCCAGCAGTCAGCGACGGGTCTCTGGAAACACCATATATTTT
TRBV9	TRBJ2-1	few	TRBD2	CASSVGLAGYNEQFF	TGTGCCAGCAGCGTGGGACTAGCGGGATACAATGAGCAGTTCTTC
TRBV5-1	TRBJ2-1	-	-	CASSLGPRDNEQFF	TGCGCCAGCAGCTTGGGCCCCCGCGACAATGAGCAGTTCTTC
TRBV20-1	TRBJ2-5	-	-	CSARPEETQYF	TGCAGTGCTAGACCGGAAGAGACCCAGTACTTC
TRBV30	TRBJ2-3	-	TRBD1	CAWYRDRFHF	TGTGCCTGGTACCGGGACAGGTTCCATTTT
TRBV9	TRBJ2-2	-	TRBD1	CASSVGDRVSGGELFF	TGTGCCAGCAGCGTAGGGGACAGGGTCTCGGGCGGGGAGCTGTTTTTT
TRBV30	TRBJ2-2	-	-	CAWSVAFSRTGELFF	TGTGCCTGGAGTGTAGCCTTCAGTAGAACCGGGGAGCTGTTTTTT
TRBV5-6	TRBJ1-5	-	-	CASSLGSNQPQHF	TGTGCCAGCAGCTTGGGTAGCAATCAGCCCCAGCATTTT
TRBV5-6	TRBJ2-2	once	TRBD1	CASSPLDRGDTGELFF	TGTGCCAGCAGCCCCCTGGACAGGGGCGACACCGGGGAGCTGTTTTTT
TRBV5-8	TRBJ2-2	-	TRBD1	CASSLKTGAMNTGELFF	TGTGCCAGCAGCTTAAAGACAGGGGCGATGAACACCGGGGAGCTGTTTTTT
TRBV11-3	TRBJ2-5	-	-	CASSLMAGTQETQYF	TGTGCCAGCAGCTTAATGGCAGGAACACAAGAGACCCAGTACTTC
TRBV7-2	TRBJ2-1	-	TRBD2	CASRPRGGGNNEQFF	TGTGCCAGCAGACCTCGGGGGGGCGGAAACAATGAGCAGTTCTTC
TRBV16	TRBJ2-1	-	TRBD2	CASSHRGLAGASSYNEQFF	TGTGCCAGCAGCCACCGGGGACTAGCGGGGGCCAGCTCCTACAATGAGCAGTTCTTC
TRBV19	TRBJ2-6	-	-	CASSTGPAKNNPSGANVLTF	TGTGCCAGTAGTACAGGGCCCGCTAAGAACAACCCCTCTGGGGCCAACGTCCTGACTTTC
TRBV23-1	TRBJ2-5	-	TRBD1	CASKRDRGSQETQYF	TGCGCCAGCAAACGGGACAGGGGATCCCAAGAGACCCAGTACTTC
TRBV25-1	TRBJ2-7	-	-	CASSEYVSGSHEQYF	TGTGCCAGCAGTGAATATGTCTCCGGAAGCCACGAGCAGTACTTC
TRBV3-1/TRBV3-2	TRBJ1-6	once	-	CASSHKGSNSPLHF	TGTGCCAGCAGCCACAAGGGGTCTAATTCACCCCTCCACTTT
TRBV19	TRBJ2-7	-	-	CASSNRQASYEQYF	TGTGCCAGTAGTAATAGACAGGCCTCCTACGAGCAGTACTTC
TRBV2	TRBJ2-5	-	-	CASSIDVSQETQYF	TGTGCCAGCAGTATAGATGTCAGCCAAGAGACCCAGTACTTC
TRBV5-1	TRBJ1-1	-	-	CASTRVGPNTEAFF	TGCGCCAGCACCCGGGTAGGGCCGAACACTGAAGCTTTCTTT
TRBV4-1	TRBJ2-3	-	TRBD1	CASSQLPGQGPDTQYF	TGCGCCAGCAGCCAACTTCCGGGACAGGGGCCAGATACGCAGTATTTT
TRBV19	TRBJ1-2	-	TRBD1	CASSSGGLSYGYTF	TGTGCCAGTAGCTCAGGGGGCCTGAGCTATGGCTACACCTTC
TRBV5-5	TRBJ1-1	-	TRBD1	CASSTGTGGPGRNTEAFF	TGTGCCAGCAGCACCGGGACAGGGGGCCCTGGAAGGAACACTGAAGCTTTCTTT
TRBV7-9	TRBJ1-1	once	-	CASSLLAGNTEAFF	TGTGCCAGCAGCTTACTCGCCGGGAACACTGAAGCTTTCTTT
TRBV9	TRBJ1-5	-	TRBD1	CASSPGQGSNQPQHF	TGTGCCAGCAGCCCGGGACAGGGCTCGAATCAGCCCCAGCATTTT
TRBV7-9	TRBJ2-5	-	-	CASSPSRGGQETQYF	TGTGCCAGCAGCCCAAGCAGGGGGGGGCAAGAGACCCAGTACTTC
TRBV6-5	TRBJ1-2	-	-	CASTPGTNYGYTF	TGTGCCAGCACCCCGGGGACCAACTATGGCTACACCTTC
TRBV12-5	TRBJ1-1	-	-	CASGLSLSGLVWPNTEAFF	TGTGCTAGTGGTTTGTCTCTTTCAGGGTTGGTGTGGCCGAACACTGAAGCTTTCTTT
TRBV11-3	TRBJ2-2	-	-	CASSLDRGWAGELFF	TGTGCCAGCAGCTTAGATCGGGGGTGGGCCGGGGAGCTGTTTTTT
TRBV27	TRBJ2-1	-	-	CASSSPQRGLSEQFF	TGTGCCAGCAGTTCCCCTCAAAGGGGTCTATCTGAGCAGTTCTTC
TRBV25-1	TRBJ2-5	-	-	CASSDVGRQTQYF	TGTGCCAGCAGTGACGTAGGGCGGCAGACCCAGTACTTC
TRBV27	TRBJ1-2	-	-	CASSLSAGIRFMGYTF	TGTGCCAGCAGTTTATCGGCGGGTATCAGATTTATGGGCTACACCTTC
TRBV27	TRBJ1-4	-	TRBD1	CASSPRTGNEKLFF	TGTGCCAGCAGTCCGCGGACAGGGAATGAAAAACTGTTTTTT
TRBV9	TRBJ1-1	-	TRBD1	CASSVGLGQGAGTEAFF	TGTGCCAGCAGCGTAGGGTTAGGGCAGGGGGCAGGCACTGAAGCTTTCTTT